This TCR beta chain was identified during a study of blood T cell repertoires in COVID-19. In the study overall: Italy, Spain and the United States were the sources of the convalescent and acute COVID-19 samples. Nucleic acid was either cDNA or gDNA, and it came from T cells, B-cell-depleted T cells, or PBMCs.

Original handling: Amplification with reference gene primers provided the estimates of nucleated cell counts. Measured with immunoSEQ multiplex PCR; TCRdb has only the in-frame clones, and not every one. For V, J and clone size, that table is used; D and trimming come from the DNA. The sample has roughly 150,000 clones; about 83% are singletons. Looked up from germline, CDR1 is LNHDA and CDR2 is SQIVND (reference sequence). This CDR3 contains 12 residues. V was pared by 5 bases and J by 2 bases, with 5 bases between. The source material was peripheral blood. The TCR originated in a woman aged 80 or over with acute or convalescent COVID-19. The chain links TRBV19 to TRBJ2-3; D remains unclear. CDR3 coding DNA: TGTGCCAGTAGTTCTACCACAGATACGCAGTATTTT. This encodes CASSSTTDTQYF.